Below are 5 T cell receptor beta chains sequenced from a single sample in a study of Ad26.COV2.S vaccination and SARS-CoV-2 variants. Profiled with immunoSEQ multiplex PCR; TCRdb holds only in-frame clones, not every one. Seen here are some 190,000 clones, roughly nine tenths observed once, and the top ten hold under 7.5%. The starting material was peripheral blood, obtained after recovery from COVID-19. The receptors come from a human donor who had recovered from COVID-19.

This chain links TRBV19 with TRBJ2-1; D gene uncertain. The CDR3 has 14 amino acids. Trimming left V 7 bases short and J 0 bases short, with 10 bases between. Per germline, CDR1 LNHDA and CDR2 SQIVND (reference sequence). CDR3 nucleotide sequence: TGTGCCAGTAAGGCCGGCAGCTCCTACAATGAGCAGTTCTTC. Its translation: CASKAGSSYNEQFF.

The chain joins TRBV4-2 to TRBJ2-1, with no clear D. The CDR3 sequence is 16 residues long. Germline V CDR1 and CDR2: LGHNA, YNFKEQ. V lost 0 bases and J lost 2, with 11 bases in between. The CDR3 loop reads CASSQDVGTPYNEQFF. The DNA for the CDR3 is TGTGCCAGCAGCCAAGATGTCGGCACGCCCTACAATGAGCAGTTCTTC.

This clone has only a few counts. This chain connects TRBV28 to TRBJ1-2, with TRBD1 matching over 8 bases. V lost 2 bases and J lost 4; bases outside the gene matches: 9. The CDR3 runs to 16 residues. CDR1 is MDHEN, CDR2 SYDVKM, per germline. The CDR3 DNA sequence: TGTGCCAGCAGTTTAATAAATCAGGGGGCCCTCTATGGCTACACCTTC. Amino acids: CASSLINQGALYGYTF.

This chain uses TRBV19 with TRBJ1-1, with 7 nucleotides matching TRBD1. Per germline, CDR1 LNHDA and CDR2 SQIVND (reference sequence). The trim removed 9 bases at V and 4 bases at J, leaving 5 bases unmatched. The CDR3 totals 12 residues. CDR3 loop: CASHRTGTEAFF. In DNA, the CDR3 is TGTGCCAGCCATCGGACAGGCACTGAAGCTTTCTTT.

CDR3 sequence: CASSFPRGQSEAFF. DNA for the CDR3: TGTGCCAGCAGCTTCCCCAGGGGGCAGAGTGAAGCTTTCTTT. This chain uses TRBV4-2 with TRBJ1-1; 8 bases are a match to TRBD1. The J segment lost 7 bases and the V segment lost 5 bases, leaving 9 bases of the junction unmatched. This CDR3 spans 14 amino acids. In germline, CDR1 is LGHNA, CDR2 YNFKEQ.